This T cell receptor (beta chain) was observed in a study of blood T cell repertoires in COVID-19. Study-wide context: From the United States, Italy and Spain came samples of acute and convalescent COVID-19. PBMCs, B-cell-depleted T cells, or T cells provided the cDNA or gDNA that made up the material.

The CDR3 runs to 15 residues. The V segment lost 10 bases and the J segment 1 base; nucleotides outside the gene matches: 9. Germline V gives CDR1 MNHGY, CDR2 SVAAGI. As handled by the study authors: The authors estimated nucleated cell counts from reference gene primer amplification. Profiling relied on immunoSEQ multiplex PCR, and the TCRdb table lists in-frame clones only, not all of them. V and J calls and clone size come straight from that table; D and trimming were deduced from the DNA. The table includes fewer than 110,000 clones, about 90% detected once. This clone was seen only once. This receptor was taken from a man aged 50-59 years in a cohort sampled during active COVID-19. The rearrangement links TRBV6-9 to TRBJ1-1; TRBD1 matches 10 bases. The specimen sequenced was peripheral blood. CDR3 residues: CATGTGACPNTEAFF. CDR3 bases: TGTGCCACCGGGACAGGGGCTTGTCCGAACACTGAAGCTTTCTTT.